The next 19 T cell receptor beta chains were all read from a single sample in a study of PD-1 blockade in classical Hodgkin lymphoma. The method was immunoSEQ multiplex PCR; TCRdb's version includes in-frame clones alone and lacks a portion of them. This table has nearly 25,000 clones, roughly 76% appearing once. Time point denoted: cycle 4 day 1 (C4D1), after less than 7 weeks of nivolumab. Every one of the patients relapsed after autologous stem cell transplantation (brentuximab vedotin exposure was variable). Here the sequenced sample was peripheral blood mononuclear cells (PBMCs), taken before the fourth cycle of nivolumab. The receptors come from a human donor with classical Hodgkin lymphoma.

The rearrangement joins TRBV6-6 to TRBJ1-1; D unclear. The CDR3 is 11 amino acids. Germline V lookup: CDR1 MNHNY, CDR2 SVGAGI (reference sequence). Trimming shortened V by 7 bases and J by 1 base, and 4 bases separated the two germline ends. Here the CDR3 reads CASTGNTEAFF. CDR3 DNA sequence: TGTGCCAGCACAGGGAACACTGAAGCTTTCTTT.

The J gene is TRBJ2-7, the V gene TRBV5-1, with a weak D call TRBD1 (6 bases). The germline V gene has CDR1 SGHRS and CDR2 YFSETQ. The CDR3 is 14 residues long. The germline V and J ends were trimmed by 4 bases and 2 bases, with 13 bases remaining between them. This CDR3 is CASSPRTDAYEQYV. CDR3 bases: TGCGCCAGCAGCCCGCGGACAGACGCCTACGAGCAGTACGTC.

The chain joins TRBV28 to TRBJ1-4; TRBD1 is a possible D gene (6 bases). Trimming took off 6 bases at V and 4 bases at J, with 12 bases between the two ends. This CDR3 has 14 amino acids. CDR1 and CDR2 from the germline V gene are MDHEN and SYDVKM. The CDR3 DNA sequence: TGTGCCAGCAGCCCCGACAGGATTAATGAAAAACTGTTTTTT. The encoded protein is CASSPDRINEKLFF.

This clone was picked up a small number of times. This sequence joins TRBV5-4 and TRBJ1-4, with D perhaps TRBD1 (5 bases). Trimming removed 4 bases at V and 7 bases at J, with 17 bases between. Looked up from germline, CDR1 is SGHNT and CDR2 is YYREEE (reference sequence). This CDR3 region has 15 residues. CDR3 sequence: CASSRDSRMGEKLFF. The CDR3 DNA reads TGTGCCAGCAGCAGGGACTCCCGGATGGGTGAAAAACTGTTTTTT.

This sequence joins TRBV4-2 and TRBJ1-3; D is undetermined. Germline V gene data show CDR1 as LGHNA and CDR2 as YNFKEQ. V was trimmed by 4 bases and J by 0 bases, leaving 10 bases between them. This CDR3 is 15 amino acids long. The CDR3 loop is CASSPPVGSGNTIYF. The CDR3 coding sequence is TGTGCCAGCAGCCCCCCAGTCGGCTCTGGAAACACCATATATTTT.

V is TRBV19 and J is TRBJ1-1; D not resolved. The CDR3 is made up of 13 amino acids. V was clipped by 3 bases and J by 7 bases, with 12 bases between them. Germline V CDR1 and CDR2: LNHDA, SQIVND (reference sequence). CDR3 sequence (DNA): TGTGCCAGTAGTATTCCCCTGACCGGTGAAGCTTTCTTT. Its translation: CASSIPLTGEAFF.

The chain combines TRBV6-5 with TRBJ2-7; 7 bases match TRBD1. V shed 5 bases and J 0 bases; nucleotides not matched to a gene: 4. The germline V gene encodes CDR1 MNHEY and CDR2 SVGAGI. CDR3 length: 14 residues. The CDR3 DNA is TGTGCCAGCAGTGAAGGGGACAGCTCCTACGAGCAGTACTTC. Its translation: CASSEGDSSYEQYF.

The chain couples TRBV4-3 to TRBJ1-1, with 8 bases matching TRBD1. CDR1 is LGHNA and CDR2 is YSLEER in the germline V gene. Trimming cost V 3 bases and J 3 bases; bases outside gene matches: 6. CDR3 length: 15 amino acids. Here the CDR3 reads CASSHADRDDTEAFF. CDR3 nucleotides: TGCGCCAGCAGCCACGCGGACAGGGACGACACTGAAGCTTTCTTT.

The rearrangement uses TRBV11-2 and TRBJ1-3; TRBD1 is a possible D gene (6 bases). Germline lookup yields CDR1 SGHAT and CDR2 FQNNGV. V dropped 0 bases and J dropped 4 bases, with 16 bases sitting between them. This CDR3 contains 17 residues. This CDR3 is CASSLDQVGAPGNTIYF. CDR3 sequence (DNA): TGTGCCAGCAGCTTAGATCAGGTGGGGGCGCCCGGAAACACCATATATTTT.

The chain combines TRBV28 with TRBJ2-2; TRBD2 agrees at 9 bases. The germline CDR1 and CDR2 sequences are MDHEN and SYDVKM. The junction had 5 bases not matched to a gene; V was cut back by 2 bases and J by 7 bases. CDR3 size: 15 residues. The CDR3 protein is CASSLSGGPGGELFF. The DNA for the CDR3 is TGTGCCAGCAGTTTAAGCGGGGGGCCCGGCGGGGAGCTGTTTTTT. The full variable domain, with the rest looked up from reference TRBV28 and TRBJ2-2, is DVKVTQSSRYLVKRTGEKVFLECVQDMDHENMFWYRQDPGLGLRLIYFSYDVKMKEKGDIPEGYSVSREKKERFSLILESASTNQTSMYLCASSLSGGPGGELFFGEGSRLTVL.

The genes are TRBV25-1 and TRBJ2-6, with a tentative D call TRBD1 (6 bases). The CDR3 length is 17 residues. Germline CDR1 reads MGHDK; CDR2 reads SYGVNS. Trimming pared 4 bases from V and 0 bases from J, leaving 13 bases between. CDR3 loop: CASSGNRAYSGANVLTF. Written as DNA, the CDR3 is TGTGCCAGCAGTGGTAACAGGGCATACTCTGGGGCCAACGTCCTGACTTTC.

The CDR3 is CASSLGLAGGPGTDTQYF. The CDR3 DNA reads as TGTGCCAGCAGCTTAGGACTAGCGGGGGGGCCTGGCACAGATACGCAGTATTTT. V usage is TRBV7-2 and J usage is TRBJ2-3, with 14 positions matching TRBD2. This CDR3 contains 18 residues. With V trimmed by 1 base and J by 1 base, 4 bases remained unmatched. Per the germline V gene, CDR1 is SGHTA and CDR2 is FQGNSA.

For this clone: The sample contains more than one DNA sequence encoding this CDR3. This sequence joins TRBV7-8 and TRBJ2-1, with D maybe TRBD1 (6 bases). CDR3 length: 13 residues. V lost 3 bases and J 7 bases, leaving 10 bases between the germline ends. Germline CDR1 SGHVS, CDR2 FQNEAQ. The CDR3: CASSLDRRNEQFF. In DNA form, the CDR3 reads TGTGCCAGCAGCTTGGACAGAAGGAATGAGCAGTTCTTC. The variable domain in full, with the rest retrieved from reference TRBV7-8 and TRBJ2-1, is GAGVSQSPRYKVAKRGQDVALRCDPISGHVSLFWYQQALGQGPEFLTYFQNEAQLDKSGLPSDRFFAERPEGSVSTLKIQRTQQEDSAVYLCASSLDRRNEQFFGPGTRLTVL.

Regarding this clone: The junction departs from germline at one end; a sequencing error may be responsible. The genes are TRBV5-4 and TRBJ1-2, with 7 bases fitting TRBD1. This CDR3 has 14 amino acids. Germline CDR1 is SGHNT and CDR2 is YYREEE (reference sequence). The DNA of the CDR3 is TGCGCCAGCAGCCACCACGGACAGGTCTATGGCTACACCTTC. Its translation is CASSHHGQVYGYTF.

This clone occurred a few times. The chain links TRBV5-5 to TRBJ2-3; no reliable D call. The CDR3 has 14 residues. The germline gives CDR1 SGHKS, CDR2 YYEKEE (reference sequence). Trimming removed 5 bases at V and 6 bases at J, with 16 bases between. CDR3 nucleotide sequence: TGTGCCAGCAGGCAAGGACCCCGGTCGGATACGCAGTATTTT. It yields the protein CASRQGPRSDTQYF.

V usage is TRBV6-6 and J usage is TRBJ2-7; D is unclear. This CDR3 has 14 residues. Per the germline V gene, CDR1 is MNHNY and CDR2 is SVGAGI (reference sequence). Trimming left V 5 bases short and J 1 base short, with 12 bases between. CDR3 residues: CASSPHPDSYEQYF. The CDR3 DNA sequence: TGTGCCAGCAGTCCACACCCCGATTCCTACGAGCAGTACTTC.

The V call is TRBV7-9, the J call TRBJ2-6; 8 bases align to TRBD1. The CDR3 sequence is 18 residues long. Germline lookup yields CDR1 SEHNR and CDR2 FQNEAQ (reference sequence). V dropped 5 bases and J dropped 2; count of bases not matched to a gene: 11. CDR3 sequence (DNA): TGTGCCAGCAGCAGCTGGGCAGGGGGCATTGCTGGGGCCAACGTCCTGACTTTC. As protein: CASSSWAGGIAGANVLTF.

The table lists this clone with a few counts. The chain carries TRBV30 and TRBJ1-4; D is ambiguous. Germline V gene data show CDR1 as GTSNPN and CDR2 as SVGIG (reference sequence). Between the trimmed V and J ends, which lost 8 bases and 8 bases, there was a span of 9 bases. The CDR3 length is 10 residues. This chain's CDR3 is CAGGSEKLFF. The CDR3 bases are TGTGCCGGAGGGAGCGAAAAACTGTTTTTT.

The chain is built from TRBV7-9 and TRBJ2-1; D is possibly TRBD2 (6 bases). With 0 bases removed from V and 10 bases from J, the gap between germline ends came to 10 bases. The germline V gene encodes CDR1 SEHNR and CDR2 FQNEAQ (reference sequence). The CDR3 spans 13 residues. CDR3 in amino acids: CASSLAGGEEQFF. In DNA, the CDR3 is TGTGCCAGCAGCTTAGCGGGGGGAGAGGAGCAGTTCTTC.